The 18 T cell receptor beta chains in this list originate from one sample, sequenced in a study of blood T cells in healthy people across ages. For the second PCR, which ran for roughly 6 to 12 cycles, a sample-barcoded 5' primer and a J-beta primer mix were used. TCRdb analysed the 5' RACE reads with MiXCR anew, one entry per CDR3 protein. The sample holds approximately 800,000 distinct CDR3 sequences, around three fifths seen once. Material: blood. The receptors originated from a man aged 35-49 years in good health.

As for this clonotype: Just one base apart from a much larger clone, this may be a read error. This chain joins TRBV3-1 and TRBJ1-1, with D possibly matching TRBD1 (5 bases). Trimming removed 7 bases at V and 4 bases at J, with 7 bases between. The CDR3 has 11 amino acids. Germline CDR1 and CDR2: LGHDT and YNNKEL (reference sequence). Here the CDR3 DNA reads TGTGCCAGCAAGGGGTCCACTGAAGCTTTCTTT. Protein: CASKGSTEAFF. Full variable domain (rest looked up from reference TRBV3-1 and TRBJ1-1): DTAVSQTPKYLVTQMGNDKSIKCEQNLGHDTMYWYKQDSKKFLKIMFSYNNKELIINETVPNRFSPKSPDKAHLNLHINSLELGDSAVYFCASKGSTEAFFGQGTRLTVV.

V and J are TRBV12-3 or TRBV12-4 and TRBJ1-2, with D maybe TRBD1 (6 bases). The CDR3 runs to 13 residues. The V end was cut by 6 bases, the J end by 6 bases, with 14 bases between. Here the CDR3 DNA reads TGTGCCAGCAGAGGTTGGGGGGCTGATGGCTACACCTTC. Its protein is CASRGWGADGYTF.

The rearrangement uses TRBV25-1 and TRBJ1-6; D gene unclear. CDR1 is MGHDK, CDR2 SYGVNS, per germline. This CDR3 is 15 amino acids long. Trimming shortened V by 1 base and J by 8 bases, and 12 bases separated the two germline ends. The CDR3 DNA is TGTGCCAGCAGTGAATCGAACCGGGCGGATTCACCCCTCCACTTT. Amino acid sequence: CASSESNRADSPLHF.

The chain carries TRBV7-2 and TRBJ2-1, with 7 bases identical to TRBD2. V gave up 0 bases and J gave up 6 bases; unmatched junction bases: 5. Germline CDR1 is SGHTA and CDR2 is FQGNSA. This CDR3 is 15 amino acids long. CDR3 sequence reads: CASSLAGGLTNEQFF. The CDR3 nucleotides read TGTGCCAGCAGCTTAGCGGGGGGACTAACCAATGAGCAGTTCTTC.

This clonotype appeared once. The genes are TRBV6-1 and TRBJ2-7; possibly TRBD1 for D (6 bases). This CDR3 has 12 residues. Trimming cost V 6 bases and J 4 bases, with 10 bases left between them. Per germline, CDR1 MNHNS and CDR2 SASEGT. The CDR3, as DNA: TGTGCCAGCAGCAGACAGGAGTACGAGCAGTACTTC. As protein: CASSRQEYEQYF.

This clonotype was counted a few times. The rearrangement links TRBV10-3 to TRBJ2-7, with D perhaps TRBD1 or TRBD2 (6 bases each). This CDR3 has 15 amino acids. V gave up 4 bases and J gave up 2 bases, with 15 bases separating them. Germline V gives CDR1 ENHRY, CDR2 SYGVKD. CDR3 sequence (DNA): TGTGCCATCAGTGGCGGGACAACGGGACCCTACGAGCAGTACTTC. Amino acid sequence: CAISGGTTGPYEQYF.

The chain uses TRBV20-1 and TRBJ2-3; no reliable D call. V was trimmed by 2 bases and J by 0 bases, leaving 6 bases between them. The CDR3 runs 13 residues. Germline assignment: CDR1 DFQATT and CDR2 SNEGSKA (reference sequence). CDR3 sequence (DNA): TGCAGTGCTAGATACCCCAGCACAGATACGCAGTATTTT. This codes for CSARYPSTDTQYF.

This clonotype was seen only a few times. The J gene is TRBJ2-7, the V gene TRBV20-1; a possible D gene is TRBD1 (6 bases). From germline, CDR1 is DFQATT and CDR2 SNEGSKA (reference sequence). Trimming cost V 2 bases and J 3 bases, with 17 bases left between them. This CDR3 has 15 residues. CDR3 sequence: CSARSMGHRDYEQYF. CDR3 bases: TGCAGTGCTAGAAGCATGGGACATAGGGACTACGAGCAGTACTTC.

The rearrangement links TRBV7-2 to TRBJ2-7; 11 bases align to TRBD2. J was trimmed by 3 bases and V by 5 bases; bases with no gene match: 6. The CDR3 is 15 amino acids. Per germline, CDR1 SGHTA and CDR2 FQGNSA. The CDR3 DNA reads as TGTGCCAGCAGCGAGACTAGCGGGGAGTACTACGAGCAGTACTTC. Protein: CASSETSGEYYEQYF.

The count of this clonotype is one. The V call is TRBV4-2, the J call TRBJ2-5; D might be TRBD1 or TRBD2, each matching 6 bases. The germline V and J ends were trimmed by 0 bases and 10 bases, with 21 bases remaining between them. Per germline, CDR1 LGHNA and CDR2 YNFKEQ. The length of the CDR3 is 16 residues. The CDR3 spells CASSQDSLAAEGGQYF. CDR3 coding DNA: TGTGCCAGCAGCCAAGATAGTCTAGCCGCCGAGGGGGGCCAGTACTTC.

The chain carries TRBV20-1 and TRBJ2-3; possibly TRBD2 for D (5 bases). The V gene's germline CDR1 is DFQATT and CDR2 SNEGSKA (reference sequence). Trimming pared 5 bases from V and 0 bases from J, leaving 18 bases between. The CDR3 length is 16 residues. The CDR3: CSAPRGGAVSTDTQYF. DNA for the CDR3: TGCAGTGCTCCCCGCGGAGGAGCGGTGAGCACAGATACGCAGTATTTT.

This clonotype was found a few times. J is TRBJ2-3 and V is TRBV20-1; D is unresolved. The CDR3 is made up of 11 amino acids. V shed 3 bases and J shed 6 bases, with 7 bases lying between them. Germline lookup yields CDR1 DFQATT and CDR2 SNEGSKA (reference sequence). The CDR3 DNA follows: TGCAGTGCTAGGTTTGGGGATACGCAGTATTTT. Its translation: CSARFGDTQYF.

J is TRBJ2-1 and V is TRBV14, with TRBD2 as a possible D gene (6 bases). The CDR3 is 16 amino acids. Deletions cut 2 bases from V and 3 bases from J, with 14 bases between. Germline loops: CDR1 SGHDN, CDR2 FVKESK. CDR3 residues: CASSQFSGSSYNEQFF. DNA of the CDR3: TGTGCCAGCAGCCAATTTAGCGGTTCCAGCTACAATGAGCAGTTCTTC.

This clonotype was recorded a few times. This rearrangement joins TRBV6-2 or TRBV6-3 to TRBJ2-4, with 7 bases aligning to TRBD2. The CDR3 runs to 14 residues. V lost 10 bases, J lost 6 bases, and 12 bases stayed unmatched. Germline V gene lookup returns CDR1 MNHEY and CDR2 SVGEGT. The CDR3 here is CATSPSRERNIQYF. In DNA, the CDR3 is TGTGCCACTTCCCCTTCGCGGGAGAGAAACATTCAGTACTTC.

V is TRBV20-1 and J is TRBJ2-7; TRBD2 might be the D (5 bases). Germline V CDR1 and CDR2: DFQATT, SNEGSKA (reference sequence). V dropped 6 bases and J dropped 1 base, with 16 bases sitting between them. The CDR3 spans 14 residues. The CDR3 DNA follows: TGCAGTGCCCAAGAGGGTAGCGTTTCCTACGAGCAGTACTTC. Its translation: CSAQEGSVSYEQYF.

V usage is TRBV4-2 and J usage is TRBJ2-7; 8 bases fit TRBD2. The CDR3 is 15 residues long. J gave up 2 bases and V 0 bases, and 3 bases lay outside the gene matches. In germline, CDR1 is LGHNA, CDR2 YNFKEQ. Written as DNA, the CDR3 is TGTGCCAGCAGCCAAGACATCGGGAGGGCCTACGAGCAGTACTTC. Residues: CASSQDIGRAYEQYF.

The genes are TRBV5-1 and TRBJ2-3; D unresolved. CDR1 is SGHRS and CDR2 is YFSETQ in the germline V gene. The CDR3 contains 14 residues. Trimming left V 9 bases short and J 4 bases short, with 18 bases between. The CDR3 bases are TGCGCCACGGCTGGCACGCCTGCCGCAGATACGCAGTATTTT. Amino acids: CATAGTPAADTQYF.

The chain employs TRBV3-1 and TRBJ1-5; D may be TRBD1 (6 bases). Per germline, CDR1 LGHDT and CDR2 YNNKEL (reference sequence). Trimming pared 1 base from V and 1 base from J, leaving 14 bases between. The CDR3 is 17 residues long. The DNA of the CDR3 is TGTGCCAGCAGCCAAGTCTACGGGGACATGAGCAATCAGCCCCAGCATTTT. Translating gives CASSQVYGDMSNQPQHF.